This TCR beta chain comes out of a study of T-cell reconstitution after alpha-beta-depleted transplantation in children. Study results and caveats: Reportedly, roughly two months post-transplant, alpha-beta T cells arose from several hundred expanded graft clones. Newly made T cells mostly supplied T-cell counts and diversity one year after transplant.

During its preparation, the TCRbeta library received unique molecular identifiers. Each CDR3 protein gets one entry after TCRdb re-called the PCR reads with MiXCR. The sample consists of fewer than 350,000 distinct CDR3 sequences, less than 9.5% of them appearing once. The CDR3 consists of 18 residues. The germline CDR1 and CDR2 sequences are LNHNV and YYDKDF (reference sequence). The ends were cut back, 2 bases at V and 3 bases at J, with 21 bases in the middle. Many counts were recorded for this clonotype. Its antigen remains unidentified. Sequenced here: peripheral blood, sampled 360 days after TCRalphabeta/CD19-depleted stem cell transplant. The clonotype comes from a female patient aged 2-15 years who had a stem cell transplant for Fanconi anemia, so the T cells may come from the graft donor. The V and J genes are TRBV15 and TRBJ2-3; tentatively, D is TRBD1 (6 bases). The CDR3 DNA is TGTGCCACCAGCAGATCCGGAACAGGGCACGAGACGACAGATACGCAGTATTTT. Its protein product is CATSRSGTGHETTDTQYF.